This T cell receptor beta chain was identified during a study of vaccination effects on CD4 cells after COVID-19. On the study more broadly: After expansion with viral peptide pools in the ViraFEST assay, antigen-specific CD4+ T cells were sequenced. Study-wide findings and caveats: Marked clonal contraction was seen in infection- and vaccine-induced clones late after vaccination. Few convalescent patients were studied, and early post-infection samples were lacking.

Note on this clone: Its antigen is not identified.

Sequencing was performed with immunoSEQ multiplex PCR; in TCRdb, only in-frame clones are kept and a portion is missing. Here the sample spans over 45,000 clones, approximately 61% being singletons. Scientists isolated CD4+ T cells after an approximately 10-day culture period ended. Prior SARS-CoV-2 infection was absent in the vaccine recipients, as shown by negative nucleocapsid antibodies. CDR3 length: 19 residues. V trimming: 8 bases; J trimming: 1 base; junction bases outside the gene matches: 16. The sample in question was CD4+ T cells from PBMCs cultured without peptide, obtained before COVID-19 vaccination. This clonotype originated in a human donor who received a COVID-19 vaccine. V is TRBV23-1 and J is TRBJ2-6; TRBD1 matches at 8 bases. TRBV23-1 is designated an ORF whose function remains uncertain. CDR3 nucleotides: TGCGCCAGCGGAGGGGATCACAGGGGGAAAACGTCTGGGGCCAACGTCCTGACTTTC. Translating it yields CASGGDHRGKTSGANVLTF.